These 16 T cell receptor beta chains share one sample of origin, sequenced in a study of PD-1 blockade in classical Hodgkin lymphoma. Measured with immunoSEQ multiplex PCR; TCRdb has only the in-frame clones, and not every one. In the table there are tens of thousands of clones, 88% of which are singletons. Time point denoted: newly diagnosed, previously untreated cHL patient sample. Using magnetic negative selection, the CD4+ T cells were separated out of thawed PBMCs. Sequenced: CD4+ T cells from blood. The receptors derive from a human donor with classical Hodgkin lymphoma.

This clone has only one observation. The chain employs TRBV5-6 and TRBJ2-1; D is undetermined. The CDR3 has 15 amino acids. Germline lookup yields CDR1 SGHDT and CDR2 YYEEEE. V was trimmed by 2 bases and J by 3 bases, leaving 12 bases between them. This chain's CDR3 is CASSLRAGVYNEQFF. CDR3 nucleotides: TGTGCCAGCAGCTTACGGGCAGGAGTCTACAATGAGCAGTTCTTC.

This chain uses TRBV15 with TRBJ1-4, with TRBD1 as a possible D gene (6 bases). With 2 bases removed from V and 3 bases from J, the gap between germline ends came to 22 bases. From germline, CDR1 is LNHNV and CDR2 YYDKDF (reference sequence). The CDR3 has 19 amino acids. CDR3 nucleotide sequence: TGTGCCACCAGCAGACTCATAGGACAGTTGGGGTCGGCTAATGAAAAACTGTTTTTT. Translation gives CATSRLIGQLGSANEKLFF.

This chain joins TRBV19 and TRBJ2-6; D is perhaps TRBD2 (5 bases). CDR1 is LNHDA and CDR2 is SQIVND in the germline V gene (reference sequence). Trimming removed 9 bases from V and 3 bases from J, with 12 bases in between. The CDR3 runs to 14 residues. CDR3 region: CASLSAGGANVLTF. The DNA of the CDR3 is TGTGCCAGCCTATCCGCGGGTGGGGCCAACGTCCTGACTTTC.

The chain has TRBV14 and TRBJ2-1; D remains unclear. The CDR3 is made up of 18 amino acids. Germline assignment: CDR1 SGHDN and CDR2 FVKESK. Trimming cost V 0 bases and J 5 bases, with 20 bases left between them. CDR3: CASSQDKRARPYNNEQFF. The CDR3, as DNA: TGTGCCAGCAGCCAAGATAAGCGAGCTAGACCGTATAACAATGAGCAGTTCTTC.

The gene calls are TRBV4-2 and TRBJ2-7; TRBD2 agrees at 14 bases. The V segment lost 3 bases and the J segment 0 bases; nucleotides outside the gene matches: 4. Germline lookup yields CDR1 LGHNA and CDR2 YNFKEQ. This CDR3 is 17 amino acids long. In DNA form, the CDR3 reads TGTGCCAGCAGCCAGACTAGCGGGAGGGACAGCTCCTACGAGCAGTACTTC. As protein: CASSQTSGRDSSYEQYF.

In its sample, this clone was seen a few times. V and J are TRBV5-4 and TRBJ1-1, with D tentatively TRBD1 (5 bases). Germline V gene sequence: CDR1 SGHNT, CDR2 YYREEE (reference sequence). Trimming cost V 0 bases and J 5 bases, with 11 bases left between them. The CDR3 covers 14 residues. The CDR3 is CASSLAGTRTEAFF. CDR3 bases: TGTGCCAGCAGCTTGGCCGGGACGAGGACTGAAGCTTTCTTT.

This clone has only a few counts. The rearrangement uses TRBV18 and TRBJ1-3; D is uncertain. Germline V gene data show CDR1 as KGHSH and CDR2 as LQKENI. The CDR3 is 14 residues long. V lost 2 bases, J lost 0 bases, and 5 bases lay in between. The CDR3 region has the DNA TGTGCCAGCTCACCAATCGGCTCTGGAAACACCATATATTTT. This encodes CASSPIGSGNTIYF.

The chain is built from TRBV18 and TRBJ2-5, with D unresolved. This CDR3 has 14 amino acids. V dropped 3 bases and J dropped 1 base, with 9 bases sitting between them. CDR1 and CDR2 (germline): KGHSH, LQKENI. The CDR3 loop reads CASSPEDFQETQYF. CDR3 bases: TGTGCCAGCTCACCTGAGGATTTCCAAGAGACCCAGTACTTC.

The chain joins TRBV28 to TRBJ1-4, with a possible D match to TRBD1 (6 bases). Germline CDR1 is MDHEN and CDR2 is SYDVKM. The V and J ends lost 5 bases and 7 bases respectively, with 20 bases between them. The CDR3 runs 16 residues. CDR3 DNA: TGTGCCAGCAGTCCCGGGACAATTAGAAGACCTGAAAAACTGTTTTTT. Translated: CASSPGTIRRPEKLFF.

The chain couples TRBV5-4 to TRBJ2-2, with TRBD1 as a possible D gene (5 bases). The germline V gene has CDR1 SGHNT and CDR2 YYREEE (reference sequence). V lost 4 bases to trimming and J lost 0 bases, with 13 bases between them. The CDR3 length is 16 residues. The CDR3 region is CASSPGLGANTGELFF. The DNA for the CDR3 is TGTGCCAGCAGCCCCGGTCTAGGGGCGAACACCGGGGAGCTGTTTTTT.

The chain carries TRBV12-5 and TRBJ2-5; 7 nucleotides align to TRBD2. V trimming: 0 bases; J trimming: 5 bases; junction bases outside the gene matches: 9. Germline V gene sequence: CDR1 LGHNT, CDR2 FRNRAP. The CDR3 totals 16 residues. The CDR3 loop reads CASGLVGGRALETQYF. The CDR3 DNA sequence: TGTGCTAGTGGTTTGGTTGGTGGGAGGGCCTTGGAGACCCAGTACTTC.

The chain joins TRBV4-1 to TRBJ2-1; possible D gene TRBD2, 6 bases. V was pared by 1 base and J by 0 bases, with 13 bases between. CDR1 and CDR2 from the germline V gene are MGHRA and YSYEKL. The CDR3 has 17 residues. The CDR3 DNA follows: TGCGCCAGCAGCCAAGGGTATTTCGGGAGCTCCTACAATGAGCAGTTCTTC. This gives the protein CASSQGYFGSSYNEQFF.

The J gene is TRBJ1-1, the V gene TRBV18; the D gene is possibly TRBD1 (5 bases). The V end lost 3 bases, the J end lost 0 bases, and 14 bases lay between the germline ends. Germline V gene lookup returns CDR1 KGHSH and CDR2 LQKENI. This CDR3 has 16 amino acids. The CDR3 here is CASSPWDGALNTEAFF. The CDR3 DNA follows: TGTGCCAGCTCACCCTGGGACGGAGCCTTGAACACTGAAGCTTTCTTT.

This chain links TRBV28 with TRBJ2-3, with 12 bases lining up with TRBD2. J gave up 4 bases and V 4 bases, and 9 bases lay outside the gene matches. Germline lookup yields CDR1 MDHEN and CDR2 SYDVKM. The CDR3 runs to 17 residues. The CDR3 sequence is CASSSSDRLAGADTQYF. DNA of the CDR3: TGTGCCAGCAGTTCCTCGGACAGACTAGCGGGAGCAGATACGCAGTATTTT.

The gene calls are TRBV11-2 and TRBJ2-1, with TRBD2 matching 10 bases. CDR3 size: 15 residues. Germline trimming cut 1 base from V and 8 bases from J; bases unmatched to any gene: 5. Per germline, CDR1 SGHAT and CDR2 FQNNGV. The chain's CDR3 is CASSLGLAGVDEQFF. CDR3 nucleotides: TGTGCCAGCAGCTTAGGTCTAGCGGGAGTCGATGAGCAGTTCTTC.

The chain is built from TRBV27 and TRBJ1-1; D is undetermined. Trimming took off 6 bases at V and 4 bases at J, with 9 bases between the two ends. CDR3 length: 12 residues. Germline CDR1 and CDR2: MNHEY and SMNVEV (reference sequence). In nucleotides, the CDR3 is TGTGCCAGCAGCATTTGGGGCACTGAAGCTTTCTTT. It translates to CASSIWGTEAFF.